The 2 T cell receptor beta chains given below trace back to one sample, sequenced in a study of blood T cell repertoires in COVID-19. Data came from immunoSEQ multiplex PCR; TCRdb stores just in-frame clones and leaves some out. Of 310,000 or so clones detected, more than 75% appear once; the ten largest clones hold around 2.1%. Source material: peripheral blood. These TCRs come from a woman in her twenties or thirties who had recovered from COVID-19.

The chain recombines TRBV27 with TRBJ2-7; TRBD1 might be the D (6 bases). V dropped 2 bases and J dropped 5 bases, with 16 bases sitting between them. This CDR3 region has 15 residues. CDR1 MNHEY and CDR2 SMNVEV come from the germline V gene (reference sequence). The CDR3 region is CASSLRRTVFDEQYF. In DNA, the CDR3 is TGTGCCAGCAGTTTACGTCGGACAGTTTTCGACGAGCAGTACTTC.

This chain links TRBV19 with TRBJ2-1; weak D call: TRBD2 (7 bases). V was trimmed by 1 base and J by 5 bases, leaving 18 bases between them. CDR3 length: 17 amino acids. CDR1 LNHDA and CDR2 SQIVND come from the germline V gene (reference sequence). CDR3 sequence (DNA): TGTGCCAGTAGTATAGGGTCAGGGGAGGGTGTCCACAATGAGCAGTTCTTC. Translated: CASSIGSGEGVHNEQFF. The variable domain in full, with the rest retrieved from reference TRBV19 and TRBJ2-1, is DGGITQSPKYLFRKEGQNVTLSCEQNLNHDAMYWYRQDPGQGLRLIYYSQIVNDFQKGDIAEGYSVSREKKESFPLTVTSAQKNPTAFYLCASSIGSGEGVHNEQFFGPGTRLTVL.